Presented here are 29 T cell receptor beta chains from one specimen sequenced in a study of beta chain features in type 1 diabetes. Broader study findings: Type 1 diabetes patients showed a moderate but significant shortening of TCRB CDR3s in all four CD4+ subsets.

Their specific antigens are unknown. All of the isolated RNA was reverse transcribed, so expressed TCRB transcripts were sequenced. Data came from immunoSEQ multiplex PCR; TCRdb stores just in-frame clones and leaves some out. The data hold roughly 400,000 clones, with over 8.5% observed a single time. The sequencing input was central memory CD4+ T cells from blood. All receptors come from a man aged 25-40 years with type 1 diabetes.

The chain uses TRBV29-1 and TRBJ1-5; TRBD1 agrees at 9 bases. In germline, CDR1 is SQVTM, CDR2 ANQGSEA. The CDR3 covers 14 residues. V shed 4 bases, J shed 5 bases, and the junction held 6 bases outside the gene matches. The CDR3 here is CSVVGGQGHQPQHF. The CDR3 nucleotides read TGCAGCGTTGTAGGGGGACAGGGCCATCAGCCCCAGCATTTT.

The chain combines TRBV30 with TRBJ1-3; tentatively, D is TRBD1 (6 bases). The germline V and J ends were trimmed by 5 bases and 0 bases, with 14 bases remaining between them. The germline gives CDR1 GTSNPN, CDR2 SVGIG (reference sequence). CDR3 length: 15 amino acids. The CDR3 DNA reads TGTGCCTGGGGCCGAGAGGGGGGCTCTGGAAACACCATATATTTT. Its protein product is CAWGREGGSGNTIYF.

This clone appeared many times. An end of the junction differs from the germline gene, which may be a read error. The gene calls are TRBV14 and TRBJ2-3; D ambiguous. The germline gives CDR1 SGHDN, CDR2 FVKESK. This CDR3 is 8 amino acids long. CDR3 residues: CASSRREF. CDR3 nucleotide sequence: TGTGCCAGCAGCCGTCGCGAGTTT.

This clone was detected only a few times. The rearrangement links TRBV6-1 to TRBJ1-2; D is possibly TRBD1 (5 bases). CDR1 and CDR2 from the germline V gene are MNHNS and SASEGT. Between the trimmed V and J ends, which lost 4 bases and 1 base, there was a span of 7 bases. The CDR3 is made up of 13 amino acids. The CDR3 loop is CASSVTVNYGYTF. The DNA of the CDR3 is TGTGCCAGCAGTGTGACAGTTAACTATGGCTACACCTTC.

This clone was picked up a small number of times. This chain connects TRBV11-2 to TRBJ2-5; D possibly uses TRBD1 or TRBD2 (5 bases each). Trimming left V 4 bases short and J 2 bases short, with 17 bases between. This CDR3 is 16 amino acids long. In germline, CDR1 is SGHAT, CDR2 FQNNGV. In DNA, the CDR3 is TGTGCCAGCAGCTACACCGGGACGCGTACTCAAGAGACCCAGTACTTC. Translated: CASSYTGTRTQETQYF.

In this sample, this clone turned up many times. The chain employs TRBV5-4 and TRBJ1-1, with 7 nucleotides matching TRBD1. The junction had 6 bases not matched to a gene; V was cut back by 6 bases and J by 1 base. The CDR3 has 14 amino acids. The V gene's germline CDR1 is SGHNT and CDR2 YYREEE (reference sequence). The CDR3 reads CASTWGTENTEAFF. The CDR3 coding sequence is TGTGCCAGCACCTGGGGGACAGAGAACACTGAAGCTTTCTTT.

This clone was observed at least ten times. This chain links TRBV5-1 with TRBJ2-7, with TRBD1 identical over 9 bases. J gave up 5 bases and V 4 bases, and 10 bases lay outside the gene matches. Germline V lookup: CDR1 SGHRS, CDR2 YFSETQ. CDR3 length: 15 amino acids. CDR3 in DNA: TGCGCCAGCAGCACCTCCGGGACAGGGTCCGACGAGCAGTACTTC. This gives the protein CASSTSGTGSDEQYF.

DNA of the CDR3: TGCGCCAGCAGCTTGACTAGCCCAACGTACAATGAGCAGTTCTTC. This gives the protein CASSLTSPTYNEQFF. This chain links TRBV5-1 with TRBJ2-1, with TRBD2 as a possible D gene (6 bases). The CDR3 is 15 amino acids. Between the trimmed V and J ends, which lost 1 base and 4 bases, there was a span of 12 bases. CDR1 and CDR2 from the germline V gene are SGHRS and YFSETQ.

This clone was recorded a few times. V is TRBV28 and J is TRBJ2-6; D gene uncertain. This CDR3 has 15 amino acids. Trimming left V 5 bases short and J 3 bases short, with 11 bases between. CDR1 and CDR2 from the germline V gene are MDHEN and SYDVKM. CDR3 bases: TGTGCCAGCAGTACTGTGGGGTTTGGGGCCAACGTCCTGACTTTC. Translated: CASSTVGFGANVLTF.

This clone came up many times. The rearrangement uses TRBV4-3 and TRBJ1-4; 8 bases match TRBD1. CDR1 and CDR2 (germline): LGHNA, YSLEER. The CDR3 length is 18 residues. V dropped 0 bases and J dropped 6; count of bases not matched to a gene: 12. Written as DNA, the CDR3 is TGCGCCAGCAGCCAAGACGTCAGGGGGCGCGGGGTCGATGAAAAACTGTTTTTT. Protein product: CASSQDVRGRGVDEKLFF.

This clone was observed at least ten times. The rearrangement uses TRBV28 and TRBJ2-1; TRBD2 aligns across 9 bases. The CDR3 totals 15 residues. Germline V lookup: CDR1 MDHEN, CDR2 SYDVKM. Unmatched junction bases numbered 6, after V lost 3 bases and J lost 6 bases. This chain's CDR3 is CASSFSGLATNEQFF. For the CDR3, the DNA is TGTGCCAGCAGTTTTTCTGGACTAGCGACCAATGAGCAGTTCTTC.

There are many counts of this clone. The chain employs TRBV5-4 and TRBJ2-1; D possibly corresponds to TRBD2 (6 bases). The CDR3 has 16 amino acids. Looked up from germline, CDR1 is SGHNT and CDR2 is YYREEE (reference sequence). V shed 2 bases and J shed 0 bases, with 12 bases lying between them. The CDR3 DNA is TGTGCCAGCAGCTTCGGAGGGGCCAGCTCCTACAATGAGCAGTTCTTC. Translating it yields CASSFGGASSYNEQFF.

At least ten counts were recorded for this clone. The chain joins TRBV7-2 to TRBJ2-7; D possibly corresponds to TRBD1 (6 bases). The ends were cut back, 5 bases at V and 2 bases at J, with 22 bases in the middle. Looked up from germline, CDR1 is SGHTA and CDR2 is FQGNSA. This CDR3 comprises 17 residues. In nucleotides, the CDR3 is TGTGCCAGCAGCCCTGATCCGCCCGGGACACCACCCTACGAGCAGTACTTC. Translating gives CASSPDPPGTPPYEQYF.

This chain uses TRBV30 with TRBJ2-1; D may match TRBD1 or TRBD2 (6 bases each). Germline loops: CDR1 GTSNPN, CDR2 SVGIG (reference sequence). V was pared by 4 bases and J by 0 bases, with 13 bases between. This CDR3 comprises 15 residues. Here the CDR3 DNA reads TGTGCCTGGATATGGGGGGCCAGCTCCTACAATGAGCAGTTCTTC. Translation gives CAWIWGASSYNEQFF.

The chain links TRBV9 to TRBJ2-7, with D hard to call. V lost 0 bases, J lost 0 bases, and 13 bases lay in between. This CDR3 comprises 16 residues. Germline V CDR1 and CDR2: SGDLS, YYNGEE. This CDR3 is CASSVGSLYSSYEQYF. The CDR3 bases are TGTGCCAGCAGCGTAGGTTCCCTTTATAGCTCCTACGAGCAGTACTTC.

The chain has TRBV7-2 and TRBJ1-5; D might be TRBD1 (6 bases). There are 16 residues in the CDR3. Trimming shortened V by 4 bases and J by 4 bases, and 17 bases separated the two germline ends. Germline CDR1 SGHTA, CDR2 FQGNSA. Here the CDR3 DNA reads TGTGCCAGCAGCTCGAGGGAGGCAGGGGCAAATCAGCCCCAGCATTTT. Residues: CASSSREAGANQPQHF.

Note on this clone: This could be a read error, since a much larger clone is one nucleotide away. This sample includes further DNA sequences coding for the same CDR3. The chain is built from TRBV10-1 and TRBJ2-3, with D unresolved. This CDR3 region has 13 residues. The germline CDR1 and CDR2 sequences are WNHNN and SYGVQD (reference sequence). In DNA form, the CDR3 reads TGCGCCAGCAGCGAACAAAGCACGGATACGCAGTATTTT. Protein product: CASSEQSTDTQYF.

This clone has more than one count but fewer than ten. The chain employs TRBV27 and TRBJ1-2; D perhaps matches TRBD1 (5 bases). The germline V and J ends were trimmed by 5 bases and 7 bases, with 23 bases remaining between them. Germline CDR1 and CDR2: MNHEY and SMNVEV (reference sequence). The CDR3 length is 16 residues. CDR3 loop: CASSPSSGTGGVGYTF. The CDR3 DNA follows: TGTGCCAGCAGTCCGAGCTCGGGGACCGGGGGAGTTGGCTACACCTTC.

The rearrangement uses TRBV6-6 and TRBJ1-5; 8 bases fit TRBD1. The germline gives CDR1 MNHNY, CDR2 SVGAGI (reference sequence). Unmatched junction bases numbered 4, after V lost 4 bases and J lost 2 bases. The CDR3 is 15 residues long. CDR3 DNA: TGTGCCAGCAGTTCACCGGGACAGGGCAATCAGCCCCAGCATTTT. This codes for CASSSPGQGNQPQHF.

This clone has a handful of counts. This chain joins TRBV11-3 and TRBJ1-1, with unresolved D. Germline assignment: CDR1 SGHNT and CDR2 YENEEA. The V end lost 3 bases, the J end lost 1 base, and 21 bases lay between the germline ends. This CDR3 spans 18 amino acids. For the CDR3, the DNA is TGTGCCAGCAGCTTCGTACGGGCTATCCAGGAGGGGAACACTGAAGCTTTCTTT. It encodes CASSFVRAIQEGNTEAFF. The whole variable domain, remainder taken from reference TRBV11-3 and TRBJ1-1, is EAGVVQSPRYKIIEKKQPVAFWCNPISGHNTLYWYLQNLGQGPELLIRYENEEAVDDSQLPKDRFSAERLKGVDSTLKIQPAELGDSAVYLCASSFVRAIQEGNTEAFFGQGTRLTVV.

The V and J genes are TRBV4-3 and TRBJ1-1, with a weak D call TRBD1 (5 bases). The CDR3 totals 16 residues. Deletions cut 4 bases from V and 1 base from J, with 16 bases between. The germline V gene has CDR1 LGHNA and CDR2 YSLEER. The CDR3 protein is CASSLSLGAPNTEAFF. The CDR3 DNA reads TGCGCCAGCAGCCTTTCGTTAGGGGCCCCGAACACTGAAGCTTTCTTT.

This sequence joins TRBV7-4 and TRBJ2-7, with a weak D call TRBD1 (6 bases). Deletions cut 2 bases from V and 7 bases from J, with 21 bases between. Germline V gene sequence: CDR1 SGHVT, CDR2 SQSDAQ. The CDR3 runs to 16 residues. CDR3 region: CASSLSDRQPYVEQYF. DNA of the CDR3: TGTGCCAGCAGCTTATCGGACAGACAACCCTACGTGGAGCAGTACTTC.

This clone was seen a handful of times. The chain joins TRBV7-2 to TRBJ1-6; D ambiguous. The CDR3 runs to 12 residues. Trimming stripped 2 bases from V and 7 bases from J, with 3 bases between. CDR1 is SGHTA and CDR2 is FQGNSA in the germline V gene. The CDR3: CASSLRNSPLHF. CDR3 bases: TGTGCCAGCAGCTTACGGAATTCACCCCTCCACTTT.

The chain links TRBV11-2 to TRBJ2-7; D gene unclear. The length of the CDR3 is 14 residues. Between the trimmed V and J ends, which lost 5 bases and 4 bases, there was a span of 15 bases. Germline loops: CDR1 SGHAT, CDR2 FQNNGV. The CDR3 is CASSEMTGLYEQYF. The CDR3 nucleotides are TGTGCCAGCAGCGAAATGACTGGGCTATACGAGCAGTACTTC.

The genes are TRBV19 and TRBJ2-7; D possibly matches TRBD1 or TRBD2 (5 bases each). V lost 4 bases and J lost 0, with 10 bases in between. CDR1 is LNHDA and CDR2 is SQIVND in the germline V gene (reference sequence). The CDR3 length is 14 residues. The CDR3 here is CASSSGTSSYEQYF. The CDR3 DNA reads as TGTGCCAGTAGTAGTGGGACGAGCTCCTACGAGCAGTACTTC. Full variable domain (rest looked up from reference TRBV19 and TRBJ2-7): DGGITQSPKYLFRKEGQNVTLSCEQNLNHDAMYWYRQDPGQGLRLIYYSQIVNDFQKGDIAEGYSVSREKKESFPLTVTSAQKNPTAFYLCASSSGTSSYEQYFGPGTRLTVT.

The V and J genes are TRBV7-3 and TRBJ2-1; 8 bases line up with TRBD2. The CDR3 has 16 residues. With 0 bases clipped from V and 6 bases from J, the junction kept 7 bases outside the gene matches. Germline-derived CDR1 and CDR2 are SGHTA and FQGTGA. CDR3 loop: CASSLTPGRGGNEQFF. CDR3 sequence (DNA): TGTGCCAGCAGCTTAACCCCCGGGAGGGGGGGCAATGAGCAGTTCTTC. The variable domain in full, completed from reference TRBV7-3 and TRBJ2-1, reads GAGVSQTPSNKVTEKGKYVELRCDPISGHTALYWYRQSLGQGPEFLIYFQGTGAADDSGLPNDRFFAVRPEGSVSTLKIQRTERGDSAVYLCASSLTPGRGGNEQFFGPGTRLTVL.

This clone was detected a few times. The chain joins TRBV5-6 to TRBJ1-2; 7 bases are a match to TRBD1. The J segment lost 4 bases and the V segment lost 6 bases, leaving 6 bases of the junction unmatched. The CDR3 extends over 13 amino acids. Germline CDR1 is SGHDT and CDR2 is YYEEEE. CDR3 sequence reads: CASNLQGTYGYTF. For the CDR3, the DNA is TGTGCCAGCAACCTACAGGGGACCTATGGCTACACCTTC.

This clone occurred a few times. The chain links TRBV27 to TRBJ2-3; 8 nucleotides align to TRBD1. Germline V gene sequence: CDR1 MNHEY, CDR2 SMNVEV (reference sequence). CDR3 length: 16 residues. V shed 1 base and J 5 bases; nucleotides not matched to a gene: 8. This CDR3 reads CASSLLGQGAGDTQYF. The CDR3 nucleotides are TGTGCCAGCAGTTTATTAGGGCAGGGGGCGGGAGATACGCAGTATTTT.

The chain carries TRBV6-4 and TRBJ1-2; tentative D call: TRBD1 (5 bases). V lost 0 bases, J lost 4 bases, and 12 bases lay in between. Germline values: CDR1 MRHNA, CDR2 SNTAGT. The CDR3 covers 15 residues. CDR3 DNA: TGTGCCAGCAGTGACTCGGGGGTGGTCGGCTATGGCTACACCTTC. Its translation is CASSDSGVVGYGYTF.